The sample holds many counts of the clone carrying this TCR beta chain. The V end lost 3 bases, the J end lost 8 bases, and 14 bases lay between the germline ends. Germline V gene lookup returns CDR1 DFQATT and CDR2 SNEGSKA (reference sequence). CDR3 size: 14 residues. The sample is drawn from a study of early T cells in non-severe SARS-CoV-2 infection. TCRdb passed the 5' RACE reads through MiXCR, listing each CDR3 protein once. The sample contains approximately 110,000 distinct CDR3 sequences, about 15% of which appear only once. The source of this sequence is an adult who was a healthcare worker with PCR-confirmed SARS-CoV-2 infection or an uninfected control (not recorded which). V and J are TRBV20-1 and TRBJ1-6; D remains ambiguous. Sequencing input: whole blood. In nucleotides, the CDR3 is TGCAGTGCTAGTAGCGCCAGTGCAGATTCACCCCTCCACTTT. Translating it yields CSASSASADSPLHF.